Below, 14 T cell receptor beta chains from the same sample are listed, as sequenced in a study of T-cell reconstitution after alpha-beta-depleted transplantation in children. Unique molecular identifiers were incorporated when the TCRbeta library was constructed. TCRdb re-called the PCR reads through MiXCR, storing one row per CDR3 protein. The sample lists about 980,000 distinct CDR3 sequences, around 30% occurring once. The sequenced sample was PBMCs, mostly from graft donor cells, obtained 360 days after TCRalphabeta/CD19-depleted stem cell transplant. Receptors were obtained from a boy under two years old who had a stem cell transplant for SCID, so the T cells may come from the graft donor.

CDR3 in DNA: TGTGCCAGCAGCTTAACGAGGACGGTATCCTACGAGCAGTACTTC. Translating it yields CASSLTRTVSYEQYF. The rearrangement uses TRBV7-3 and TRBJ2-7; D is uncertain. This CDR3 spans 15 amino acids. Trimming shortened V by 0 bases and J by 1 base, and 10 bases separated the two germline ends. Germline loops: CDR1 SGHTA, CDR2 FQGTGA.

This clonotype was seen many times. The chain is built from TRBV12-3 or TRBV12-4 and TRBJ2-7, with TRBD1 matching over 9 bases. The CDR3 length is 15 residues. V was clipped by 6 bases and J by 2 bases; unmatched bases: 8. The CDR3 loop is CASSPLGQGPYEQYF. The CDR3 nucleotides read TGTGCCAGCAGCCCTTTGGGACAGGGACCCTACGAGCAGTACTTC.

This clonotype occurred a few times. Here the CDR3 reads CASSWGLAGVADTQYF. In nucleotides, the CDR3 is TGTGCCAGCAGTTGGGGACTAGCGGGGGTGGCAGATACGCAGTATTTT. The chain couples TRBV6-5 to TRBJ2-3; the match to TRBD2 covers 14 bases. This CDR3 contains 16 residues. Germline values: CDR1 MNHEY, CDR2 SVGAGI. V trimming: 4 bases; J trimming: 4 bases; junction bases outside the gene matches: 4.

This rearrangement joins TRBV20-1 to TRBJ1-1; D gene uncertain. V was pared by 4 bases and J by 1 base, with 7 bases between. CDR3 length: 12 amino acids. CDR1 DFQATT and CDR2 SNEGSKA come from the germline V gene (reference sequence). CDR3 DNA: TGCAGTGCTAACACGGAGAACACTGAAGCTTTCTTT. Translation: CSANTENTEAFF.

This clonotype was counted many times. The V gene is TRBV9, the J gene TRBJ2-7; weak D call: TRBD1 (5 bases). Germline CDR1 and CDR2: SGDLS and YYNGEE. The CDR3 runs to 14 residues. V was trimmed by 0 bases and J by 3 bases, leaving 10 bases between them. This CDR3 is CASSVAVRGYEQYF. CDR3 DNA: TGTGCCAGCAGCGTAGCCGTAAGGGGCTACGAGCAGTACTTC. The whole variable domain, remainder taken from reference TRBV9 and TRBJ2-7, is DSGVTQTPKHLITATGQRVTLRCSPRSGDLSVYWYQQSLDQGLQFLIQYYNGEERAKGNILERFSAQQFPDLHSELNLSSLELGDSALYFCASSVAVRGYEQYFGPGTRLTVT.

The chain has TRBV4-1 and TRBJ2-1; D might be TRBD2 (7 bases). V shed 0 bases and J shed 6 bases, with 15 bases lying between them. This CDR3 is built from 16 residues. CDR1 and CDR2 (germline): MGHRA, YSYEKL. CDR3 sequence (DNA): TGCGCCAGCAGCCAAGATGCCGGGGGGCACGGCAATGAGCAGTTCTTC. Amino acid sequence: CASSQDAGGHGNEQFF.

This clonotype was counted a few times. This chain connects TRBV4-2 to TRBJ2-1; 7 bases map to TRBD1. V was clipped by 5 bases and J by 2 bases; unmatched bases: 9. This CDR3 contains 16 residues. Germline V gives CDR1 LGHNA, CDR2 YNFKEQ. This CDR3 is CASSSEQGMAYNEQFF. In nucleotides, the CDR3 is TGTGCCAGCAGCTCCGAACAGGGGATGGCCTACAATGAGCAGTTCTTC.

This clonotype came up a few times. This rearrangement joins TRBV12-3 or TRBV12-4 to TRBJ2-5; no clear D gene. V lost 3 bases, J lost 0 bases, and 11 bases lay in between. This CDR3 is 15 amino acids long. Here the CDR3 reads CASSFFLWDQETQYF. The CDR3, as DNA: TGTGCCAGCAGTTTTTTTTTATGGGACCAAGAGACCCAGTACTTC.

This rearrangement joins TRBV12-3 or TRBV12-4 to TRBJ1-2; no firm D call. The V end lost 7 bases, the J end lost 4 bases, and 16 bases lay between the germline ends. The CDR3 extends over 14 amino acids. CDR3 amino acids: CASTSGGSGYGYTF. The CDR3 DNA is TGTGCCAGCACCTCTGGCGGGTCTGGCTATGGCTACACCTTC.

This clonotype occurred a few times. This chain uses TRBV2 with TRBJ2-7, with TRBD2 as a possible D gene (6 bases). This CDR3 has 12 amino acids. V was cut by 5 bases and J by 6 bases, with 11 bases left in between. Germline CDR1 SNHLY, CDR2 FYNNEI. The CDR3 DNA follows: TGTGCCAGCAGTACCCGGAGGGGCGAGCAGTACTTC. Translation gives CASSTRRGEQYF. The full variable domain, completed using reference TRBV2 and TRBJ2-7, is EPEVTQTPSHQVTQMGQEVILRCVPISNHLYFYWYRQILGQKVEFLVSFYNNEISEKSEIFDDQFSVERPDGSNFTLKIRSTKLEDSAMYFCASSTRRGEQYFGPGTRLTVT.

The chain has TRBV12-3 or TRBV12-4 and TRBJ2-7; D unclear. V lost 2 bases, J lost 2 bases, and 10 bases lay in between. The CDR3 extends over 14 amino acids. The CDR3 DNA is TGTGCCAGCAGTTTAACAGCCAGAACCTACGAGCAGTACTTC. Residues: CASSLTARTYEQYF.

This chain connects TRBV29-1 to TRBJ2-7, with a possible D match to TRBD1 (5 bases). Germline CDR1 reads SQVTM; CDR2 reads ANQGSEA. The V gene lost 0 bases and the J gene lost 5 bases, with 17 bases spanning the gap. The CDR3 consists of 15 residues. CDR3 in amino acids: CSVEDGAASVHEQYF. As DNA, the CDR3 is TGCAGCGTTGAAGATGGGGCAGCTTCTGTCCACGAGCAGTACTTC.

The DNA for the CDR3 is TGTGCCAGCAGTTTAGGTACCAGGGGGGACACCGGGGAGCTGTTTTTT. Translation: CASSLGTRGDTGELFF. The chain carries TRBV12-3 or TRBV12-4 and TRBJ2-2; possible D gene TRBD1, 7 bases. V lost 1 base and J 3 bases, leaving 12 bases between the germline ends. The CDR3 has 16 residues.

This clonotype was seen a few times. The chain employs TRBV15 and TRBJ2-4; D is unresolved. This CDR3 has 16 amino acids. Looked up from germline, CDR1 is LNHNV and CDR2 is YYDKDF (reference sequence). V lost 0 bases to trimming and J lost 2 bases, with 11 bases between them. The CDR3 sequence is CATSRDASWPKNIQYF. For the CDR3, the DNA is TGTGCCACCAGCAGAGATGCCAGTTGGCCCAAAAACATTCAGTACTTC.